The 3 T cell receptor beta chains presented below share a single source sample, sequenced in a study of PD-1 blockade in mismatch repair-deficient tumors. The protocol was immunoSEQ multiplex PCR, while the TCRdb copy is restricted to in-frame clones and leaves out a portion. The data hold 90,000 to 120,000 clones, with about 79% observed a single time. Specimen: peripheral blood, collected approximately 8 months after starting pembrolizumab. All receptors come from an adult with mismatch repair-deficient cancer.

The rearrangement links TRBV21-1 to TRBJ2-7; no DNA check was done on the table's D call, TRBD2. TRBV21-1 is a recognized pseudogene. The CDR3 sequence is 18 residues long. The CDR3 nucleotides are TGTGCCAGCAGCATCCGCAGCCTGCATAGCGTCAGCTCCTACGAGCAGTACTTC. Translation gives CASSIRSLHSVSSYEQYF.

Here the CDR3 reads CASSAQQGSGELFF. CDR3 sequence (DNA): TGTGCCAGCAGCGCCCAACAGGGGTCCGGGGAGCTGTTTTTT. The V gene is TRBV11-1, the J gene TRBJ2-2, with 7 bases matching TRBD1. Trimming took 5 bases from V and 6 from J; bases not matched to a gene: 6. The CDR3 consists of 14 residues. Germline loops: CDR1 SGHAT, CDR2 FQDESV (reference sequence).

The V and J genes are TRBV6-5 and TRBJ2-2; D might be TRBD2 (5 bases). V shed 4 bases and J shed 5 bases, with 14 bases lying between them. The germline CDR1 and CDR2 sequences are MNHEY and SVGAGI. The CDR3 is 15 residues long. The CDR3 is CASSSLRRDTGELFF. Written as DNA, the CDR3 is TGTGCCAGCAGTTCCCTTCGCCGGGATACCGGGGAGCTGTTTTTT.